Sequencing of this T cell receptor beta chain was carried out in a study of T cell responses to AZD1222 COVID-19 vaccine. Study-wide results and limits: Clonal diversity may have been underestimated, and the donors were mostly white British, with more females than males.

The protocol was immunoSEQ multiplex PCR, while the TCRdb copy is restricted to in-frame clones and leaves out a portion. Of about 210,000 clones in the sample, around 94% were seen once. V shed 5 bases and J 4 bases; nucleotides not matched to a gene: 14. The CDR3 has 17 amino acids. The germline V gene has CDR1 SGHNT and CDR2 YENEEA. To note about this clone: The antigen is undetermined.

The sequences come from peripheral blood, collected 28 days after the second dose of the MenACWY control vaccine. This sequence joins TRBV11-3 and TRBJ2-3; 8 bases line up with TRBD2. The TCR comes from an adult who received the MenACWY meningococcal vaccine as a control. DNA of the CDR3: TGTGCCAGCAGCAGGAGAGGTCCGGGGGGGCAAGCAGATACGCAGTATTTT. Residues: CASSRRGPGGQADTQYF.